What follows are 9 T cell receptor beta chains derived from one specimen sequenced in a study of blood T cell repertoires in COVID-19. TCRdb's table, derived via immunoSEQ multiplex PCR, lists solely in-frame clones and lacks some. Counted here are 150,000 or so clones, approximately 87% occurring once; the ten biggest clones make up around 6.1%. The specimen sequenced was peripheral blood. The receptor set was obtained from an elderly man with acute or convalescent COVID-19.

This clone was counted once. The chain is built from TRBV5-4 and TRBJ1-4; D gene ambiguous. In germline, CDR1 is SGHNT, CDR2 YYREEE (reference sequence). This CDR3 is built from 15 residues. V gave up 2 bases and J gave up 5 bases, with 13 bases separating them. CDR3 region: CASSFVGSRNEKLFF. In nucleotides, the CDR3 is TGTGCCAGCAGCTTTGTTGGGAGCCGCAATGAAAAACTGTTTTTT. The full variable domain, rest sourced from reference TRBV5-4 and TRBJ1-4, is ETGVTQSPTHLIKTRGQQVTLRCSSQSGHNTVSWYQQALGQGPQFIFQYYREEENGRGNFPPRFSGLQFPNYSSELNVNALELDDSALYLCASSFVGSRNEKLFFGSGTQLSVL.

The chain links TRBV6-6 to TRBJ2-1; D not resolved. This CDR3 contains 15 residues. Germline CDR1 MNHNY, CDR2 SVGAGI (reference sequence). V shed 0 bases and J shed 6 bases, with 12 bases lying between them. CDR3 coding DNA: TGTGCCAGCAGTTACTCAACCTTTATGCGCAATGAGCAGTTCTTC. This translates into CASSYSTFMRNEQFF.

The rearrangement links TRBV7-6 to TRBJ2-3, with D perhaps TRBD2 (6 bases). Germline values: CDR1 SGHVS, CDR2 FNYEAQ. V lost 8 bases to trimming and J lost 7 bases, with 13 bases between them. This CDR3 is 12 amino acids long. The chain's CDR3 is CASGGPQNTQYF. CDR3 DNA sequence: TGTGCCAGCGGAGGGCCCCAGAATACGCAGTATTTT.

CDR3 bases: TGTGCCAGTAGTATAGTACAACAGGCCTCTGGAAACACCATATATTTT. Amino acid sequence: CASSIVQQASGNTIYF. This rearrangement joins TRBV19 to TRBJ1-3; D perhaps matches TRBD1 (5 bases). The CDR3 consists of 16 residues. CDR1 is LNHDA and CDR2 is SQIVND in the germline V gene (reference sequence). V lost 1 base and J 0 bases, leaving 10 bases between the germline ends.

The chain is built from TRBV7-9 and TRBJ2-2; 11 bases match TRBD2. Germline loops: CDR1 SEHNR, CDR2 FQNEAQ (reference sequence). The ends lost 6 bases at V and 5 bases at J; junction bases unmatched: 5. The CDR3 loop spans 15 amino acids. In DNA, the CDR3 is TGTGCCAGCAGAGGACTAGCGGGCGGTACCGGGGAGCTGTTTTTT. It yields the protein CASRGLAGGTGELFF.

V is TRBV21-1 and J is TRBJ2-2; the table's D gene call, TRBD1, was not cross checked with the DNA. TRBV21-1 represents a pseudogene. There are 17 residues in the CDR3. The CDR3 sequence: CASSLHYGRGRTGELFF. The CDR3 bases are TGTGCCAGCAGCCTCCACTATGGTAGGGGGCGGACCGGGGAGCTGTTTTTT.

The chain is built from TRBV5-8 and TRBJ2-5; 7 bases fit TRBD1. Germline CDR1 is SGHTS and CDR2 is YDEGEE. Trimming at V came to 0 bases and at J to 3 bases, leaving 5 bases not matched to a gene. There are 15 residues in the CDR3. Here the CDR3 DNA reads TGTGCCAGCAGCTTGGGGGACAGAAGGAAAGAGACCCAGTACTTC. Translating gives CASSLGDRRKETQYF.

The rearrangement links TRBV5-1 to TRBJ1-1, with TRBD1 as a possible D gene (6 bases). From germline, CDR1 is SGHRS and CDR2 YFSETQ. This CDR3 is built from 14 residues. The germline V and J ends were trimmed by 4 bases and 0 bases, with 10 bases remaining between them. The CDR3 DNA is TGCGCCAGCAGCGGCCAGGGGATGAACACTGAAGCTTTCTTT. Translating it yields CASSGQGMNTEAFF.

The chain joins TRBV6-1 to TRBJ1-3; D not certain. V was clipped by 2 bases and J by 0 bases, with 5 bases between them. The CDR3 has 14 residues. Germline V lookup: CDR1 MNHNS, CDR2 SASEGT. CDR3: CASSERSSGNTIYF. The CDR3 DNA is TGTGCCAGCAGTGAAAGGAGCTCTGGAAACACCATATATTTT.